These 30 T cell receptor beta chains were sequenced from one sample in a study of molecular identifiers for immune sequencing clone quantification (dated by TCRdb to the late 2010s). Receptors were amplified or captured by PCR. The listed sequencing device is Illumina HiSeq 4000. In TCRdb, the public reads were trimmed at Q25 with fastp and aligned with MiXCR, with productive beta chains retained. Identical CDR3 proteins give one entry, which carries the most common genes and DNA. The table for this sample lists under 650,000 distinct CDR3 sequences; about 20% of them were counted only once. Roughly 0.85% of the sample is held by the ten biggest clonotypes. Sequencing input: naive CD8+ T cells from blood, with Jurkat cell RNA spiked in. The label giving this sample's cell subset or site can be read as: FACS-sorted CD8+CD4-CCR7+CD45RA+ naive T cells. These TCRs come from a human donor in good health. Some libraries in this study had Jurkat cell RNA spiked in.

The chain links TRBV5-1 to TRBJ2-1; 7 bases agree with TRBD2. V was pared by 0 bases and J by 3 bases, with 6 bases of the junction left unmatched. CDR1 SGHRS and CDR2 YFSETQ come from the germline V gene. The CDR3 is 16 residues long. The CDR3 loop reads CASSLAGGLFYNEQFF. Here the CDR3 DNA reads TGCGCCAGCAGCTTGGCGGGGGGATTGTTCTACAATGAGCAGTTCTTC.

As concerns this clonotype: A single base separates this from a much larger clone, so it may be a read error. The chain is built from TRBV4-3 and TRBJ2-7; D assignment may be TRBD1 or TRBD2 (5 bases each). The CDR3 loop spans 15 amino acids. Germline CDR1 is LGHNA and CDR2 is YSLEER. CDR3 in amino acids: CANSQEDEGNYEQYF. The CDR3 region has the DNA TGCGCCAACAGCCAAGAGGACGAGGGGAACTACGAGCAGTACTTC.

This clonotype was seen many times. CDR3 residues: CASSQDPPANSGNTIYF. CDR3 nucleotides: TGCGCCAGCAGCCAAGATCCCCCAGCAAACAGTGGAAACACCATATATTTT. This rearrangement joins TRBV4-3 to TRBJ1-3; unclear D gene. CDR3 length equals 17 residues. Germline V gene data show CDR1 as LGHNA and CDR2 as YSLEER. The V end was cut by 0 bases, the J end by 3 bases, with 15 bases between.

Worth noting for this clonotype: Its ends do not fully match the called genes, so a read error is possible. The DNA of the CDR3 is TGCGCCAGCAGCTTATCCCAGGGAAACAATCAGCCCCTGCATTTT. Translating it yields CASSLSQGNNQPLHF. The gene calls are TRBV7-6 and TRBJ1-5, with D maybe TRBD1 (5 bases). CDR3 length: 15 amino acids. Germline V gene sequence: CDR1 SGHVS, CDR2 FNYEAQ.

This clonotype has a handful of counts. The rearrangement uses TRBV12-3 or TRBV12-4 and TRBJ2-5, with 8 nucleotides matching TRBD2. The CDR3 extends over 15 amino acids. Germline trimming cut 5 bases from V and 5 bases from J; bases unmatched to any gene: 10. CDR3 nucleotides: TGTGCCAGCAGTGCGAACGGGGGGGTGGGGGAGACCCAGTACTTC. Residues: CASSANGGVGETQYF.

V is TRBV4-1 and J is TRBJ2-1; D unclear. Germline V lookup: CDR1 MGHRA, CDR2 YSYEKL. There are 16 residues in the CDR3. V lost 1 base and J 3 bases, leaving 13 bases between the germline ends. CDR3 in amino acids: CASSQAVGLIYNEQFF. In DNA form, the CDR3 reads TGCGCCAGCAGCCAAGCGGTGGGGTTGATCTACAATGAGCAGTTCTTC.

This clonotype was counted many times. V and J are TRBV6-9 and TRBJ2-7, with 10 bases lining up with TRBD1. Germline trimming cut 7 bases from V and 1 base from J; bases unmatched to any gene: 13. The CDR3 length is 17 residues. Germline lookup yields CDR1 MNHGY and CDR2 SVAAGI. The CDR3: CASKFPGQGKVSYEQYF. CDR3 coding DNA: TGTGCCAGCAAATTCCCGGGACAGGGGAAGGTTTCCTACGAGCAGTACTTC.

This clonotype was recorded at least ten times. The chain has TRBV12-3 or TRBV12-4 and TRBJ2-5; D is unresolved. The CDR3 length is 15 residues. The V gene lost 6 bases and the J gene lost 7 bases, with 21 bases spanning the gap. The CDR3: CASSAQTRSLGTQYF. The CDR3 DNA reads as TGTGCCAGCAGCGCCCAGACACGGTCCCTTGGGACCCAGTACTTC.

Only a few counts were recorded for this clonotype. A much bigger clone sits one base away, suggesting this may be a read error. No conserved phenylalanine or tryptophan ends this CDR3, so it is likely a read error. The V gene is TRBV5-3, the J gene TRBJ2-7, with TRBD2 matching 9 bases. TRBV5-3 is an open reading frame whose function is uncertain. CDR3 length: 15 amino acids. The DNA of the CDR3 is TGTGCCAGCAGCTTGGCGGCGGGAGGGTTAATCGAGCAGTACTCC. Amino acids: CASSLAAGGLIEQYS.

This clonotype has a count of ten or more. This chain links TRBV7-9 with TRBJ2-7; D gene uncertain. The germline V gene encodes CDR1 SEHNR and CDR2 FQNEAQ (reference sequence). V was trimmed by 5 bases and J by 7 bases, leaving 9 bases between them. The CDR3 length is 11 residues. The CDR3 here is CASSPAREQYF. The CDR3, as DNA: TGTGCCAGCAGCCCCGCGAGGGAGCAGTACTTC.

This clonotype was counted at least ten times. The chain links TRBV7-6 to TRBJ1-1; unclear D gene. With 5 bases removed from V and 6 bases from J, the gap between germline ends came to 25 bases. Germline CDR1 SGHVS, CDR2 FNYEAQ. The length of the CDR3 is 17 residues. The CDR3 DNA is TGTGCCAGCAGCCACTTGACGGAACTTGGAGTTGAGGCTGAAGCTTTCTTT. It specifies CASSHLTELGVEAEAFF.

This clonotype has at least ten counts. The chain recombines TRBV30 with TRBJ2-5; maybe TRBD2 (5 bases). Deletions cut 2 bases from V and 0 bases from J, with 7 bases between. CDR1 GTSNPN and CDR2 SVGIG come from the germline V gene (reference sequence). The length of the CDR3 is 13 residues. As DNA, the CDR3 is TGTGCCTGGAGTCAGGACTACCAAGAGACCCAGTACTTC. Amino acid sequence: CAWSQDYQETQYF.

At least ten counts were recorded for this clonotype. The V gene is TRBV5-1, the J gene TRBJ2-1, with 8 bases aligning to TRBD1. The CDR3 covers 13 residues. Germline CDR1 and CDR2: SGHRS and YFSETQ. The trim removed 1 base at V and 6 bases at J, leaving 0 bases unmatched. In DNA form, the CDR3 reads TGCGCCAGCAGCTTGACAGGGGGCAATGAGCAGTTCTTC. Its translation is CASSLTGGNEQFF.

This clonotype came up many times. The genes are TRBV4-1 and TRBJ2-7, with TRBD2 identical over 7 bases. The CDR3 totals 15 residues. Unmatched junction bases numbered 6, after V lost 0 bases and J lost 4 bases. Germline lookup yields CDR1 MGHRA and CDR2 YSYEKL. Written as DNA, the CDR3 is TGCGCCAGCAGCCAAGAGCGGGAGAGTGGGTACGAGCAGTACTTC. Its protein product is CASSQERESGYEQYF.

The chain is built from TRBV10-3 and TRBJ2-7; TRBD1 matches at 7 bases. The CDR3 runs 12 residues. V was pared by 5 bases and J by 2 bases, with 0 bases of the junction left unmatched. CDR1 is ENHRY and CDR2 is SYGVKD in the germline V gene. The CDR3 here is CAISTGAYEQYF. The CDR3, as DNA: TGTGCCATCAGTACAGGGGCCTACGAGCAGTACTTC.

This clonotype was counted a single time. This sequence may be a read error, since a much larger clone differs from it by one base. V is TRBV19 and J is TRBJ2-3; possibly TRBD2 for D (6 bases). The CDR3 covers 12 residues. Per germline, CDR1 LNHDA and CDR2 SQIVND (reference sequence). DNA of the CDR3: TGTGCCAGCAAAACGGGAGCAGATGCGCAGTATTTT. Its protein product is CASKTGADAQYF.

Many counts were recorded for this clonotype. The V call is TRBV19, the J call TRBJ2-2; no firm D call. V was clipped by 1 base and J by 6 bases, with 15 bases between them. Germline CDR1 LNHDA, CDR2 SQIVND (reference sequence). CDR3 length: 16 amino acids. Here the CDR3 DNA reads TGTGCCAGTAGTATAGGTTCCCGCCACTTGGCCGGGGAGCTGTTTTTT. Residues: CASSIGSRHLAGELFF.

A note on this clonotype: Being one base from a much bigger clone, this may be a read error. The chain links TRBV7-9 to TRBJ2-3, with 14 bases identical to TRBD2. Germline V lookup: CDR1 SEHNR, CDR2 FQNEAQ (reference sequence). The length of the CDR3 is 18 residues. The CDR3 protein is CASSSGLAGGPVVYTRYF. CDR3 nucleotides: TGTGCCAGCAGCTCTGGACTAGCGGGGGGCCCGGTCGTGTATACGCGGTATTTT.

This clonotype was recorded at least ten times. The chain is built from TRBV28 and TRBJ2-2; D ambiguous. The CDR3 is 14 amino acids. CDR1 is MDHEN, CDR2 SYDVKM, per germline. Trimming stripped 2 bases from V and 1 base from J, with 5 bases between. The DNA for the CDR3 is TGTGCCAGCAGTTTACTTGAGAACACCGGGGAGCTGTTTTTT. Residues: CASSLLENTGELFF.

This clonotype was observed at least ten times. The chain's CDR3 is CASSYSDTYNEQFF. The DNA for the CDR3 is TGTGCCAGCAGTTACTCGGACACCTACAATGAGCAGTTCTTC. The chain links TRBV6-5 to TRBJ2-1; maybe TRBD1 (5 bases). There are 14 residues in the CDR3. The V end lost 0 bases, the J end lost 2 bases, and 5 bases lay between the germline ends. Per germline, CDR1 MNHEY and CDR2 SVGAGI.

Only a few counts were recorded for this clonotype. The CDR3: CASSIGGTAPLNGGYTF. The CDR3 DNA follows: TGTGCCAGTAGTATTGGGGGGACAGCTCCGTTGAATGGAGGCTACACCTTC. The V call is TRBV19, the J call TRBJ1-2; 7 nucleotides match TRBD1. CDR1 is LNHDA and CDR2 is SQIVND in the germline V gene (reference sequence). V trimming: 3 bases; J trimming: 8 bases; junction bases outside the gene matches: 18. The CDR3 loop spans 17 amino acids.

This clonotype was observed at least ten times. The CDR3: CASSRDSMNTEAFF. The CDR3 DNA reads TGTGCCAGCAGCCGAGACAGCATGAACACTGAAGCTTTCTTT. The genes are TRBV7-9 and TRBJ1-1, with D possibly being TRBD1 (5 bases). This CDR3 contains 14 residues. Germline CDR1 reads SEHNR; CDR2 reads FQNEAQ (reference sequence). The V end lost 5 bases, the J end lost 0 bases, and 10 bases lay between the germline ends. Supplemented by reference TRBV7-9 and TRBJ1-1, the full variable domain reads DTGVSQNPRHKITKRGQNVTFRCDPISEHNRLYWYRQTLGQGPEFLTYFQNEAQLEKSRLLSDRFSAERPKGSFSTLEIQRTEQGDSAMYLCASSRDSMNTEAFFGQGTRLTVV.

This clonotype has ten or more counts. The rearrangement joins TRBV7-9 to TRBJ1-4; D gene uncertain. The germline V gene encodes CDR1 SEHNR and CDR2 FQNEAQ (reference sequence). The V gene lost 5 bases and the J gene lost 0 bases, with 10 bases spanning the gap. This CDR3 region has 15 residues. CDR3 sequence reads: CASSKQVATNEKLFF. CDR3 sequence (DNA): TGTGCCAGCAGCAAACAAGTTGCAACTAATGAAAAACTGTTTTTT.

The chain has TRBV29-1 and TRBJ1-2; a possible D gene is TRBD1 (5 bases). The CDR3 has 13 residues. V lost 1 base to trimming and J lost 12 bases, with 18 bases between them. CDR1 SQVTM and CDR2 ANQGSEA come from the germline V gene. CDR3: CSVEVDINQGNTF. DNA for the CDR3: TGCAGCGTTGAAGTCGACATCAATCAGGGCAACACCTTC.

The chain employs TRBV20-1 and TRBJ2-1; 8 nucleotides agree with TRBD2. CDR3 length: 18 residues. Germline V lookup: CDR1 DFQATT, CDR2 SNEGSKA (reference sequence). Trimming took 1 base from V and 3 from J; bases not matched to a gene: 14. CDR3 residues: CSARGWRAGASDYNEQFF. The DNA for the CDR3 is TGCAGTGCTAGAGGATGGAGAGCGGGGGCATCCGACTACAATGAGCAGTTCTTC.

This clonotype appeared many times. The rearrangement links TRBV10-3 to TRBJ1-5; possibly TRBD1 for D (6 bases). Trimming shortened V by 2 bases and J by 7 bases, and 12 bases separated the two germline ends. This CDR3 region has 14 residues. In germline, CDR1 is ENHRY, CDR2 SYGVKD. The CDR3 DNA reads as TGTGCCATCAGTGAGGCACAGGGAAACCAGCCCCAGCATTTT. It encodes CAISEAQGNQPQHF.

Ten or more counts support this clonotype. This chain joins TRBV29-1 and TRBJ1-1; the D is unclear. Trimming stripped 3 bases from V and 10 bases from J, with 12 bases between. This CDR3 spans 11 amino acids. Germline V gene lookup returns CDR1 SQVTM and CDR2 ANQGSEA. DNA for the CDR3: TGCAGCGTTGAGGCGGGGAGTGGAGCTTTCTTT. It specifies CSVEAGSGAFF.

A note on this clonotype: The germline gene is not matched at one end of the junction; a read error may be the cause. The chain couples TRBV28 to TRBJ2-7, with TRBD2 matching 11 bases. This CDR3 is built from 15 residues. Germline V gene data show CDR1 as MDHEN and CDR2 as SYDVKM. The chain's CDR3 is CVSRLGTSGSYEQYF. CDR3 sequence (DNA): TGTGTCAGCAGACTTGGGACTAGCGGATCATACGAGCAGTACTTC.

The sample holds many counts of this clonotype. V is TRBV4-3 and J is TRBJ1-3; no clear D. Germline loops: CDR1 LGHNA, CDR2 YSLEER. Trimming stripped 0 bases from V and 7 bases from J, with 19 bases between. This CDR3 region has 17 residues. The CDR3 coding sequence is TGCGCCAGCAGCCAAGATCCCCGCTCTGGTTTAACGAACACCATATATTTT. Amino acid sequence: CASSQDPRSGLTNTIYF.

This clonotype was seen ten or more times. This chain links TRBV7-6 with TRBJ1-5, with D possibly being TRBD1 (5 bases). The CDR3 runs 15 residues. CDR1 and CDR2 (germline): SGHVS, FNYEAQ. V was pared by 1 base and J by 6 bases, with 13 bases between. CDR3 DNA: TGTGCCAGCAGCTTAGGGTTGGGGGGGTCTCAGCCCCAGCATTTT. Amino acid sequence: CASSLGLGGSQPQHF.